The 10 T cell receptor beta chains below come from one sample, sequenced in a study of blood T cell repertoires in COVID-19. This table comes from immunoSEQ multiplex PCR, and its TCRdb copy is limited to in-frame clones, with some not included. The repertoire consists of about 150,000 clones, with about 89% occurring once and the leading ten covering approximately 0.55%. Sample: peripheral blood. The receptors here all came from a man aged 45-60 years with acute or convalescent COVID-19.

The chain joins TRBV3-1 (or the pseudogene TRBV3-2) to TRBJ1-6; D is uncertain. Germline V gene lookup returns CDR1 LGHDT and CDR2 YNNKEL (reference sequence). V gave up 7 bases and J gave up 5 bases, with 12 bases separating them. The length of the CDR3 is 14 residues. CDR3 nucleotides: TGTGCCAGCACGTTTGGGCGTGATAATTCACCCCTCCACTTT. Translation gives CASTFGRDNSPLHF.

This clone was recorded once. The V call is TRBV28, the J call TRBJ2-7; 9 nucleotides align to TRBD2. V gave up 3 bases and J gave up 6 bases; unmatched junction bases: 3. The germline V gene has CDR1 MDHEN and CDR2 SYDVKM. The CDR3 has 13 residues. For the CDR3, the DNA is TGTGCCAGCAGTTTGCGGGAGGGGGCCGAGCAGTACTTC. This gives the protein CASSLREGAEQYF.

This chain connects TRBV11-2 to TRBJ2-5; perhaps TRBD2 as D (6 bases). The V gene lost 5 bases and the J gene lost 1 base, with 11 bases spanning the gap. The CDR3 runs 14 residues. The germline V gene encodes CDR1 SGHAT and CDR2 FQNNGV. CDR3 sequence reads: CASSKRDSQETQYF. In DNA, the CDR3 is TGTGCCAGCAGCAAACGGGACTCCCAAGAGACCCAGTACTTC. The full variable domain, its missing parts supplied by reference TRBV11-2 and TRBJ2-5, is EAGVAQSPRYKIIEKRQSVAFWCNPISGHATLYWYQQILGQGPKLLIQFQNNGVVDDSQLPKDRFSAERLKGVDSTLKIQPAKLEDSAVYLCASSKRDSQETQYFGPGTRLLVL.

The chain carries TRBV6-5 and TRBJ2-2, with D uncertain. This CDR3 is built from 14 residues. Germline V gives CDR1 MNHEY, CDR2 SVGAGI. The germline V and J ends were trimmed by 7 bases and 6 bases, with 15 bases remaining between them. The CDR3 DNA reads TGTGCCAGCAACCGGGTCCTGCCGGCCGGGGAGCTGTTTTTT. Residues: CASNRVLPAGELFF.

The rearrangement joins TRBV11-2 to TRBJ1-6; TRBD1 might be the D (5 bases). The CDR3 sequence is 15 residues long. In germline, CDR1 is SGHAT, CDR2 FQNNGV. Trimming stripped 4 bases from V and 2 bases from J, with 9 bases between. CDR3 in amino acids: CASSSKGTYNSPLHF. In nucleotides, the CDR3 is TGTGCCAGCAGCTCCAAGGGGACCTATAATTCACCCCTCCACTTT. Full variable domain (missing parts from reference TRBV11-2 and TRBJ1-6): EAGVAQSPRYKIIEKRQSVAFWCNPISGHATLYWYQQILGQGPKLLIQFQNNGVVDDSQLPKDRFSAERLKGVDSTLKIQPAKLEDSAVYLCASSSKGTYNSPLHFGNGTRLTVT.

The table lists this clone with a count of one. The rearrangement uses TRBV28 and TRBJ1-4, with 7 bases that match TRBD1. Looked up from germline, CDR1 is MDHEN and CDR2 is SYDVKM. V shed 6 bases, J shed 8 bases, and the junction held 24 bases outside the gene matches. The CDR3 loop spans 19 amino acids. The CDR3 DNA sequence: TGTGCCAGCAGCTCCCCGGGGATGCAGGGGGGCGACCTAAGCGAAAAACTGTTTTTT. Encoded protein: CASSSPGMQGGDLSEKLFF.

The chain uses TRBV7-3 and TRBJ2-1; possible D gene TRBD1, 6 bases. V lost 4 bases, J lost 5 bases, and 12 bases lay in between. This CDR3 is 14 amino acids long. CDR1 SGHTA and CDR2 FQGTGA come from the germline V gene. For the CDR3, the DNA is TGTGCCAGCAGCTACCCGGGACAACACAATGAGCAGTTCTTC. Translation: CASSYPGQHNEQFF.

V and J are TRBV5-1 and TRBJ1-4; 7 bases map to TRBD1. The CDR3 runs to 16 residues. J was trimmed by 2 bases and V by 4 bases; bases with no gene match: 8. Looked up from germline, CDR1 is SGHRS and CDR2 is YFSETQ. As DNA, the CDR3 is TGCGCCAGCAGCGAGGGCCAGGGGGTCACTAATGAAAAACTGTTTTTT. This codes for CASSEGQGVTNEKLFF. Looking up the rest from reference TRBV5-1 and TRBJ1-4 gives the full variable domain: KAGVTQTPRYLIKTRGQQVTLSCSPISGHRSVSWYQQTPGQGLQFLFEYFSETQRNKGNFPGRFSGRQFSNSRSEMNVSTLELGDSALYLCASSEGQGVTNEKLFFGSGTQLSVL.

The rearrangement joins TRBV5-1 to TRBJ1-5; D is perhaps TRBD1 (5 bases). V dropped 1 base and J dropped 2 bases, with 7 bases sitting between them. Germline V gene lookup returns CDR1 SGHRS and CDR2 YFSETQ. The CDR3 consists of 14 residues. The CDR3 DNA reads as TGCGCCAGCAGCTTGTGGGGGGGCAATCAGCCCCAGCATTTT. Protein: CASSLWGGNQPQHF. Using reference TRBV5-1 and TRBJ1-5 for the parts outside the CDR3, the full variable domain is KAGVTQTPRYLIKTRGQQVTLSCSPISGHRSVSWYQQTPGQGLQFLFEYFSETQRNKGNFPGRFSGRQFSNSRSEMNVSTLELGDSALYLCASSLWGGNQPQHFGDGTRLSIL.

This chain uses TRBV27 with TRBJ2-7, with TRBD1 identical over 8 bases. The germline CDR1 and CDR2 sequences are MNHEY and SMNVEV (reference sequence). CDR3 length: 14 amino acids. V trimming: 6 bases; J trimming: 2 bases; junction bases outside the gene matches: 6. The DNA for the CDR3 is TGTGCCAGCAGATTTTCGGACAGGGCCTACGAGCAGTACTTC. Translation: CASRFSDRAYEQYF.